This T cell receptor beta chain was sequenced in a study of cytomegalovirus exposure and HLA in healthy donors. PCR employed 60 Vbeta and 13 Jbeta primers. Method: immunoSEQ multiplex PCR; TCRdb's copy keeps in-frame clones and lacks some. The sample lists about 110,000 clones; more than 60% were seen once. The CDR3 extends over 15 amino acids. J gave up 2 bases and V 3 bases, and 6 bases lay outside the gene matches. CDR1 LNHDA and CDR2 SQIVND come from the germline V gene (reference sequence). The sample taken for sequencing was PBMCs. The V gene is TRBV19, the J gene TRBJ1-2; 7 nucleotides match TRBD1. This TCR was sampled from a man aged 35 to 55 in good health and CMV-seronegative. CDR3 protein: CASSMGTALNYGYTF. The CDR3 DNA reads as TGTGCCAGTAGTATGGGGACAGCATTAAACTATGGCTACACCTTC. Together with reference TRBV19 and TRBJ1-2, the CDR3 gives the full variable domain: DGGITQSPKYLFRKEGQNVTLSCEQNLNHDAMYWYRQDPGQGLRLIYYSQIVNDFQKGDIAEGYSVSREKKESFPLTVTSAQKNPTAFYLCASSMGTALNYGYTFGSGTRLTVV.